Listed here are 21 T cell receptor beta chains from one sample, sequenced in a study of blood T cells in healthy people across ages. Together with a sample-barcoded 5' primer, a J-beta primer mix was included in a second PCR lasting about 7 to 12 cycles. TCRdb processed the 5' RACE reads anew with MiXCR; each CDR3 protein has one entry. The table records approximately 1.5 million distinct CDR3 sequences, 35% to 45% of them present only once. The sample comprised blood. Source of these receptors: a woman between 18 and 30 years old in good health.

This clonotype was counted a few times. V usage is TRBV29-1 and J usage is TRBJ2-1, with D possibly matching TRBD2 (5 bases). Germline V gene sequence: CDR1 SQVTM, CDR2 ANQGSEA. The CDR3 totals 12 residues. Trimming removed 1 base at V and 9 bases at J, with 10 bases between. The CDR3 spells CSVEGLAVEQFF. The CDR3, as DNA: TGCAGCGTTGAAGGTCTAGCCGTTGAGCAGTTCTTC.

This clonotype turned up a few times. The rearrangement joins TRBV6-5 to TRBJ1-2, with 7 nucleotides matching TRBD1. The germline gives CDR1 MNHEY, CDR2 SVGAGI. The V gene end was trimmed by 10 bases and the J gene end by 4 bases; junction bases not matched to a gene: 6. The CDR3 is 12 amino acids. CDR3 DNA: TGTGCCACCCAGGGGGTCGGCTATGGCTACACCTTC. Encoded protein: CATQGVGYGYTF.

Turning to this clonotype: One base away lies a much larger clone, so this may be a sequencing read error. The chain links TRBV7-2 to TRBJ2-7, with 7 positions matching TRBD1. CDR1 and CDR2 from the germline V gene are SGHTA and FQGNSA. Trimming at V came to 8 bases and at J to 5 bases, leaving 15 bases not matched to a gene. The CDR3 totals 15 residues. The CDR3 spells CASGIRQGASHEQYF. The CDR3 DNA reads TGTGCCAGCGGCATCAGACAGGGAGCTTCCCACGAGCAGTACTTC.

This clonotype was picked up a small number of times. The genes are TRBV27 and TRBJ1-6; D is unresolved. The CDR3 spans 18 residues. Germline CDR1 reads MNHEY; CDR2 reads SMNVEV (reference sequence). V was cut by 6 bases and J by 0 bases, with 18 bases left in between. In nucleotides, the CDR3 is TGTGCCAGCAGCCCCTCCCGCGCCTCGGGCTCCTATAATTCACCCCTCCACTTT. Amino acids: CASSPSRASGSYNSPLHF.

In this sample, this clonotype turned up a few times. This chain connects TRBV25-1 to TRBJ1-5, with a possible D match to TRBD1 (6 bases). The germline V gene has CDR1 MGHDK and CDR2 SYGVNS. With 4 bases removed from V and 7 bases from J, the gap between germline ends came to 17 bases. The CDR3 extends over 15 amino acids. As DNA, the CDR3 is TGTGCCAGCAGTGCGGGGGACACGGGATTCCAGCCCCAGCATTTT. This encodes CASSAGDTGFQPQHF.

V and J are TRBV9 and TRBJ1-2; D not resolved. This CDR3 is 15 amino acids long. Trimming pared 3 bases from V and 5 bases from J, leaving 17 bases between. Germline lookup yields CDR1 SGDLS and CDR2 YYNGEE. The CDR3 coding sequence is TGTGCCAGCAGCGAACCTACGAGGGCGAGGTATGGCTACACCTTC. This codes for CASSEPTRARYGYTF.

The chain links TRBV7-2 to TRBJ2-7, with 8 bases identical to TRBD2. Germline loops: CDR1 SGHTA, CDR2 FQGNSA. The CDR3 is 15 residues long. The ends lost 6 bases at V and 2 bases at J; junction bases unmatched: 9. In nucleotides, the CDR3 is TGTGCCAGCAGACCGGGAGGGCCAGTAACCTACGAGCAGTACTTC. It encodes CASRPGGPVTYEQYF.

This chain uses TRBV7-9 with TRBJ2-7; 8 nucleotides line up with TRBD1. After removal of 5 bases from V and 3 bases from J, the junction contained 9 bases not matched to a gene. The CDR3 has 15 residues. The V gene's germline CDR1 is SEHNR and CDR2 FQNEAQ (reference sequence). Written as DNA, the CDR3 is TGTGCCAGCAGCGGGACAGGCGGCATGGACTACGAGCAGTACTTC. The encoded protein is CASSGTGGMDYEQYF. The full variable domain, rest sourced from reference TRBV7-9 and TRBJ2-7, is DTGVSQNPRHKITKRGQNVTFRCDPISEHNRLYWYRQTLGQGPEFLTYFQNEAQLEKSRLLSDRFSAERPKGSFSTLEIQRTEQGDSAMYLCASSGTGGMDYEQYFGPGTRLTVT.

The rearrangement links TRBV7-2 to TRBJ2-1; 16 bases fit TRBD2. Germline CDR1 and CDR2: SGHTA and FQGNSA. The CDR3 covers 18 residues. With V trimmed by 5 bases and J by 2 bases, 6 bases remained unmatched. The DNA for the CDR3 is TGTGCCAGCAGCCGCAAGGGGACTAGCGGGAGGGCCTACAATGAGCAGTTCTTC. It specifies CASSRKGTSGRAYNEQFF.

V gene TRBV27 combines with J gene TRBJ2-2, with 12 bases that match TRBD2. There are 16 residues in the CDR3. After removal of 7 bases from V and 3 bases from J, the junction contained 6 bases not matched to a gene. Germline assignment: CDR1 MNHEY and CDR2 SMNVEV (reference sequence). The CDR3 loop is CASTTGLAGYTGELFF. Here the CDR3 DNA reads TGTGCCAGCACCACCGGACTAGCGGGATACACCGGGGAGCTGTTTTTT.

The sample holds a few counts of this clonotype. The chain is built from TRBV4-3 and TRBJ2-5, with D perhaps assigned TRBD1 or TRBD2 (5 bases each). Germline V lookup: CDR1 LGHNA, CDR2 YSLEER. Trimming removed 0 bases from V and 5 bases from J, with 16 bases in between. CDR3 length: 16 amino acids. The CDR3 is CASSQDEGSRVETQYF. The CDR3 DNA follows: TGCGCCAGCAGCCAAGATGAGGGGAGTCGGGTTGAGACCCAGTACTTC.

In this sample, this clonotype turned up many times. CDR3 amino acids: CASSLTGVGGYTF. The CDR3 DNA reads as TGTGCCAGCAGTTTAACTGGCGTGGGCGGCTACACCTTC. This sequence joins TRBV28 and TRBJ1-2; no reliable D call. CDR3 length equals 13 residues. V dropped 2 bases and J dropped 8 bases, with 12 bases sitting between them. Germline V lookup: CDR1 MDHEN, CDR2 SYDVKM.

The chain combines TRBV7-9 with TRBJ1-6, with no clear D. With 6 bases removed from V and 8 bases from J, the gap between germline ends came to 17 bases. The CDR3 totals 15 residues. CDR1 is SEHNR, CDR2 FQNEAQ, per germline (reference sequence). The CDR3, as DNA: TGTGCCAGCAGTTCCGCGGTCCCCTGGGATTCACCCCTCCACTTT. Protein sequence: CASSSAVPWDSPLHF. The full variable domain, with the rest looked up from reference TRBV7-9 and TRBJ1-6, is DTGVSQNPRHKITKRGQNVTFRCDPISEHNRLYWYRQTLGQGPEFLTYFQNEAQLEKSRLLSDRFSAERPKGSFSTLEIQRTEQGDSAMYLCASSSAVPWDSPLHFGNGTRLTVT.

The rearrangement uses TRBV25-1 and TRBJ2-1, with 10 bases that match TRBD2. The CDR3 runs 17 residues. CDR1 is MGHDK, CDR2 SYGVNS, per germline. Germline trimming cut 5 bases from V and 8 bases from J; bases unmatched to any gene: 15. The CDR3 DNA reads TGTGCCAGCAGTTTTTCTAGCGGGAGTTTGGGGAGCGATGAGCAGTTCTTC. This encodes CASSFSSGSLGSDEQFF.

This clonotype was picked up a small number of times. This chain connects TRBV10-3 to TRBJ2-1, with D possibly being TRBD2 (6 bases). The CDR3 length is 14 residues. CDR1 is ENHRY and CDR2 is SYGVKD in the germline V gene. V shed 5 bases and J shed 8 bases, with 16 bases lying between them. The CDR3 bases are TGTGCCATCAGTAAAAAGGGAGGCCGCGATGAGCAGTTCTTC. This sequence encodes CAISKKGGRDEQFF.

The chain is built from TRBV20-1 and TRBJ2-1; D is possibly TRBD2 (6 bases). CDR3 length: 10 residues. Germline V gene data show CDR1 as DFQATT and CDR2 as SNEGSKA (reference sequence). V gave up 4 bases and J gave up 9 bases, with 7 bases separating them. CDR3 loop: CSAMEGEQFF. CDR3 in DNA: TGCAGTGCTATGGAGGGTGAGCAGTTCTTC.

V usage is TRBV10-3 and J usage is TRBJ1-2; 10 bases align to TRBD1. V gave up 3 bases and J gave up 3 bases; unmatched junction bases: 10. This CDR3 comprises 17 residues. Germline V CDR1 and CDR2: ENHRY, SYGVKD. CDR3 DNA: TGTGCCATCAGTGACCTCCCCGACAGGGGGCGTGACTATGGCTACACCTTC. Translated: CAISDLPDRGRDYGYTF.

The chain links TRBV5-6 to TRBJ1-5, with 12 bases lining up with TRBD1. The CDR3 consists of 15 residues. With 4 bases clipped from V and 9 bases from J, the junction kept 8 bases outside the gene matches. In germline, CDR1 is SGHDT, CDR2 YYEEEE. CDR3 protein: CASSITGTGGLPQHF. DNA for the CDR3: TGTGCCAGCAGCATAACCGGGACAGGGGGCCTGCCCCAGCATTTT.

This rearrangement joins TRBV7-2 to TRBJ2-5; TRBD2 might be the D (5 bases). Per germline, CDR1 SGHTA and CDR2 FQGNSA. There are 14 residues in the CDR3. V was cut by 5 bases and J by 3 bases, with 13 bases left in between. The CDR3 is CASSAPPGKETQYF. As DNA, the CDR3 is TGTGCCAGCAGCGCTCCCCCGGGGAAAGAGACCCAGTACTTC.

V gene TRBV28 combines with J gene TRBJ2-7; 7 bases match TRBD2. Per germline, CDR1 MDHEN and CDR2 SYDVKM. The CDR3 consists of 13 residues. V gave up 8 bases and J gave up 4 bases; unmatched junction bases: 8. In DNA, the CDR3 is TGTGCCAGCTGGACGGGGGGTTCATACGAGCAGTACTTC. It codes for CASWTGGSYEQYF.

Notes on this clonotype: A clone one base away is much larger, so this may be a read error. This rearrangement joins TRBV20-1 to TRBJ1-5; TRBD1 might be the D (6 bases). This CDR3 region has 13 residues. Trimming took off 1 base at V and 4 bases at J, with 8 bases between the two ends. Germline CDR1 is DFQATT and CDR2 is SNEGSKA (reference sequence). CDR3 amino acids: CSARGTANQPQHF. The CDR3 bases are TGCAGTGCTAGAGGGACAGCGAATCAGCCCCAGCATTTT.